A selection of T cell receptor beta chains follows, all from one sample in a study of siplizumab effects on memory and regulatory T cells. Clones were sequenced by immunoSEQ multiplex PCR, and TCRdb holds only the in-frame ones, with some missing. The profile shows roughly 120,000 clones, about 94% of them singletons. Sequenced: non-Treg CD4+ T cells sorted from blood. The origin of the receptors is a human donor in good health. Both conserved end residues are part of each CDR3. The D gene is left open where the match is weak. Rows may omit the clone size; those that give it use once, few, many or a size class.

TRBV6-6	TRBD2	TRBJ2-7	NA	TGTGCCAGCAGTAGGACTAGCGGGAGATACGAGCAGTACTTC	CASSRTSGRYEQYF
TRBV2	NA	TRBJ2-5	once	TGTGCCAGCAGTCCCCAGGCGTACGAGACCCAGTACTTC	CASSPQAYETQYF
TRBV10-2	NA	TRBJ1-2	NA	TGCGCCAGCAGTCCGGGGGCGTCCTATGGCTACACCTTC	CASSPGASYGYTF
TRBV19	NA	TRBJ1-1	NA	TGTGCCAGTAGTATGGTAATGGGCACTGAAGCTTTCTTT	CASSMVMGTEAFF
TRBV5-6	TRBD1	TRBJ2-5	once	TGTGCCAGCAGCGAAAGACAGGGGGCCCGAGGGGAGACCCAGTACTTC	CASSERQGARGETQYF
TRBV29-1	NA	TRBJ1-1	NA	TGCAGCGTTGATCCCCGGGATCCCTACACTGAAGCTTTCTTT	CSVDPRDPYTEAFF
TRBV5-1	TRBD2	TRBJ2-5	NA	TGCGCCAGCAGCGGCAGACTAGCGGGAGGGCCGCGTCAAGAGACCCAGTACTTC	CASSGRLAGGPRQETQYF
TRBV6-1	NA	TRBJ2-3	NA	TGTGCCAGCAGTCGGGAGCCGGATACGCAGTATTTT	CASSREPDTQYF
TRBV5-1	NA	TRBJ2-2	NA	TGCGCCAGCAGCTTGGCCCACAGCACCGGGGAGCTGTTTTTT	CASSLAHSTGELFF
TRBV6-1	NA	TRBJ1-1	NA	TGTGCCAGCCTCCGGGGCGCAGAAGCTTTCTTT	CASLRGAEAFF
TRBV9	TRBD1	TRBJ1-6	NA	TGTGCCAGCAGCGGCCGGGACAGGGGGCACGGGTATAATTCACCCCTCCACTTT	CASSGRDRGHGYNSPLHF
TRBV6-5	NA	TRBJ2-1	NA	TGTGCCAGCAGTAGGGGCAGCTCCTACAATGAGCAGTTCTTC	CASSRGSSYNEQFF
TRBV5-1	TRBD2	TRBJ2-2	NA	TGCGCCAGCAGCGCAGCGGGAGGGAACACCGGGGAGCTGTTTTTT	CASSAAGGNTGELFF
TRBV5-4	NA	TRBJ2-3	NA	TGTGCCAGCAGCTTCGGGACTCCCACAGATACGCAGTATTTT	CASSFGTPTDTQYF
TRBV5-4	NA	TRBJ1-2	NA	TGTGCCAGCAGCTTGGATTGGGACGGGGCCTGGTACACCTTC	CASSLDWDGAWYTF
TRBV11-2	NA	TRBJ2-7	NA	TGTGCCAGCAGCTTAATGCGGAGCTCCTACGAGCAGTACTTC	CASSLMRSSYEQYF
TRBV7-9	NA	TRBJ1-6	NA	TGTTGTGAATCACCCCTCCACTTT	CCESPLHF
TRBV19	NA	TRBJ2-7	NA	TGTGCCAGTAGTATAGAGTTCGGCCAGGGGCAATACGAGCAGTACTTC	CASSIEFGQGQYEQYF
TRBV18	NA	TRBJ2-5	NA	TGTGCCAGCTCACCCACATTTCAAGAGACCCAGTACTTC	CASSPTFQETQYF
TRBV7-9	NA	TRBJ2-7	few	TGTGCCAGCGGGTTTGGAGAGGACTACGAGCAGTACTTC	CASGFGEDYEQYF
TRBV5-8	NA	TRBJ2-4	NA	TGTGCCAGCAGCTTACCCCAGCGACGTGGAAACATTCAGTACTTC	CASSLPQRRGNIQYF
TRBV2	TRBD1	TRBJ2-1	NA	TGTGCCAGCAGGGAGGGACAGGGCGGGGATGAGCAGTTCTTC	CASREGQGGDEQFF
TRBV2	NA	TRBJ2-7	few	TGTGCCAGCAGGGAATACGAGCAGTACTTC	CASREYEQYF
TRBV5-1	TRBD1	TRBJ2-5	NA	TGCGCCAGCAGCTTGGGACAGGGGCACCAAGAGACCCAGTACTTC	CASSLGQGHQETQYF
TRBV4-1	NA	TRBJ1-3	NA	TGCGCCAGCAGCCAACGGACAGATACCTCTGGAAACACCATATATTTT	CASSQRTDTSGNTIYF
TRBV7-3	NA	TRBJ2-3	NA	TGTGCCAGCAGCCCATACTCTGGGCTATTCACAGATACGCAGTATTTT	CASSPYSGLFTDTQYF
TRBV18	TRBD1	TRBJ1-2	NA	TGTGCCAGCTCACCACCGGGACAGGATCATGGCTACACCTTC	CASSPPGQDHGYTF
TRBV19	TRBD2	TRBJ2-5	NA	TGTGCCAGTAGTATGGAGGGTAGCGGGAGAGGGGAGACCCAGTACTTC	CASSMEGSGRGETQYF
TRBV15	NA	TRBJ2-2	NA	TGTGCCACCAGCAGCGGAGGAGCGAACACCGGGGAGCTGTTTTTT	CATSSGGANTGELFF
TRBV29-1	NA	TRBJ2-3	once	TGCAGCGTTGAAAGGCAGGGGGGGACAGATACGCAGTATTTT	CSVERQGGTDTQYF
TRBV2	TRBD2	TRBJ2-3	NA	TGTGCCAGCAGCTTACTAGCGGGTGGCACAGATACGCAGTATTTT	CASSLLAGGTDTQYF
TRBV25-1	TRBD1	TRBJ1-2	NA	TGTGCCAGCAGCCGCGGACAGGGCGATGGCTACACCTTC	CASSRGQGDGYTF
TRBV18	TRBD2	TRBJ2-5	NA	TGTGCCAGCTCACCACCCGGGAGGGAGACCCAGTACTTC	CASSPPGRETQYF
TRBV4-1	NA	TRBJ1-6	NA	TGCGCCAGCAGCCTCACAGGGACAAGCGGGGGCGACTATAATTCACCCCTCCACTTT	CASSLTGTSGGDYNSPLHF
TRBV29-1	NA	TRBJ1-1	NA	TGCAGCGTCGAGGACGGAACGATGAACACTGAAGCTTTCTTT	CSVEDGTMNTEAFF
TRBV19	NA	TRBJ1-1	few	TGTGCCAGCCGCGTCGGTTTTATCGGCACTGAAGCTTTCTTT	CASRVGFIGTEAFF
TRBV27	TRBD2	TRBJ2-2	NA	TGTGCCAGCATTCCACTAGCGGGATACACCGGGGAGCTGTTTTTT	CASIPLAGYTGELFF
TRBV9	NA	TRBJ2-7	NA	TGTGCCAGCAGCGTAGAGGGGGTAGGTTACGAGCAGTACTTC	CASSVEGVGYEQYF
TRBV6-5	NA	TRBJ2-5	NA	TGTGCCAGCAGTCTTACCTTTACTGAAGAGACCCAGTACTTC	CASSLTFTEETQYF
TRBV9	NA	TRBJ1-2	NA	TGTGCCAGCAGCCACACCGACGGGGAAGGCTACACCTTC	CASSHTDGEGYTF
TRBV11-2	TRBD2	TRBJ2-7	few	TGTGCCAGCAGCTTAGTTAGCGGGAGGGCCTACGAGCAGTACTTC	CASSLVSGRAYEQYF
TRBV2	TRBD1	TRBJ2-7	NA	TGTGCCTTTTCTCGACAGGGCAGCTCCTACGAGCAGTACTTC	CAFSRQGSSYEQYF
TRBV2	TRBD1	TRBJ2-1	once	TGTGCCAGCAGACTAGACAGGGGCTCCTACAATGAGCAGTTCTTC	CASRLDRGSYNEQFF
TRBV11-2	NA	TRBJ2-5	NA	TGTGCCAGCAGCAGTGAGGGAGGTGAGACCCAGTACTTC	CASSSEGGETQYF
TRBV11-2	NA	TRBJ1-5	few	TGTGCCAGCAGCTTAGGGTTAGAGAATCAGCCCCAGCATTTT	CASSLGLENQPQHF
TRBV28	TRBD1	TRBJ1-1	NA	TGTGCCAGCAGGGCCGGGACAGGGGTCCACACTGAAGCTTTCTTT	CASRAGTGVHTEAFF
TRBV5-6	TRBD2	TRBJ2-5	NA	TGTGCCAGCAGCCCGACTAGCGGGGGGGCTGGAGAGACCCAGTACTTC	CASSPTSGGAGETQYF
TRBV4-1	NA	TRBJ1-2	NA	TGCGCCAGCAGCCAAACCGGCACAGCTAACTATGGCTACACCTTC	CASSQTGTANYGYTF
TRBV5-1	TRBD1	TRBJ2-7	NA	TGCGCCAGCAGCTTGCTTCGGAGGACAGGGATGGACGAGCAGTACTTC	CASSLLRRTGMDEQYF
TRBV20-1	NA	TRBJ1-2	once	TGCAGTGCAACAGAGGATGGCTACACCTTC	CSATEDGYTF